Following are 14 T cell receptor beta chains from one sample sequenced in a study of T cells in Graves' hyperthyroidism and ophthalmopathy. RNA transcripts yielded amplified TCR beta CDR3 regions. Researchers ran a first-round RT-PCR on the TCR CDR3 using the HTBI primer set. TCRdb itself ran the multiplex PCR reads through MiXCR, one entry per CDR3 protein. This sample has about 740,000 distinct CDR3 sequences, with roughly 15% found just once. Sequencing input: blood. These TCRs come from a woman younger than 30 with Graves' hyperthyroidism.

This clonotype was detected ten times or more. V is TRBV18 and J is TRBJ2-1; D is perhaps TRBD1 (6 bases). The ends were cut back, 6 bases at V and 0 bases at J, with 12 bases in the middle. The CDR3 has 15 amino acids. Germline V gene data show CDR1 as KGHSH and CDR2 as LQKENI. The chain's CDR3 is CASSPTGFSYNEQFF. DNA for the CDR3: TGTGCCAGCTCGCCTACAGGGTTCTCCTACAATGAGCAGTTCTTC.

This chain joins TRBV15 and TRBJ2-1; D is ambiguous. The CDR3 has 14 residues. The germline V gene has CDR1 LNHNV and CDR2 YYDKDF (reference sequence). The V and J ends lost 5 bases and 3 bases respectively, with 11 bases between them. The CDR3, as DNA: TGTGCCACCAGCGCTTCGGATCACTACAATGAGCAGTTCTTC. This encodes CATSASDHYNEQFF. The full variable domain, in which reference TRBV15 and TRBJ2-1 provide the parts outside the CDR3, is DAMVIQNPRYQVTQFGKPVTLSCSQTLNHNVMYWYQQKSSQAPKLLFHYYDKDFNNEADTPDNFQSRRPNTSFCFLDIRSPGLGDTAMYLCATSASDHYNEQFFGPGTRLTVL.

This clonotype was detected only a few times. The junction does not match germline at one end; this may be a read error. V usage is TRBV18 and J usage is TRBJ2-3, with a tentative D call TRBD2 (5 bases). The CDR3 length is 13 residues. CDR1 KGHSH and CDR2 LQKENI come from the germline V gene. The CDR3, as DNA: TGTGCCAGCTCCCCACTAGATTCCGATACGCAGTATTTT. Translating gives CASSPLDSDTQYF.

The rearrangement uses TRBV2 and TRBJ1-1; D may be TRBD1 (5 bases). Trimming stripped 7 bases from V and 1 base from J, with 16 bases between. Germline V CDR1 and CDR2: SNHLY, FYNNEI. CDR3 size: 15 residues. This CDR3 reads CASTRSGPGNTEAFF. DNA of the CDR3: TGTGCCAGCACCCGATCGGGACCGGGGAACACTGAAGCTTTCTTT.

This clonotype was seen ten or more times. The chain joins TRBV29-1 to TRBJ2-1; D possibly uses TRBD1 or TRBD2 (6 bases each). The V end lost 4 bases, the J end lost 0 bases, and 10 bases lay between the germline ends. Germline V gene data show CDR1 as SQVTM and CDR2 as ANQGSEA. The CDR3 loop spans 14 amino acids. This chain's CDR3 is CSVGGGGSYNEQFF. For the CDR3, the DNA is TGCAGCGTTGGAGGGGGAGGCTCCTACAATGAGCAGTTCTTC.

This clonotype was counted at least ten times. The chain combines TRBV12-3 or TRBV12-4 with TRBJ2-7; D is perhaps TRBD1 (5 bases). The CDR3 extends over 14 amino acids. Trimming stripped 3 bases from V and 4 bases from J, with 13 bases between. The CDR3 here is CASSFETGPYEQYF. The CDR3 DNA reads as TGTGCCAGCAGTTTCGAAACAGGCCCATACGAGCAGTACTTC.

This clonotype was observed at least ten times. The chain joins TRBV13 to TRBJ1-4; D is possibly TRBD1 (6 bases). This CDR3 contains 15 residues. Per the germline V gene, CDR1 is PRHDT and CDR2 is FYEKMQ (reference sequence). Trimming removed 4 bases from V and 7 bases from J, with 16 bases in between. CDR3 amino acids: CASSSAGGGGEKLFF. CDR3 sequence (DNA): TGTGCCAGCAGCTCAGCGGGAGGGGGAGGTGAAAAACTGTTTTTT.

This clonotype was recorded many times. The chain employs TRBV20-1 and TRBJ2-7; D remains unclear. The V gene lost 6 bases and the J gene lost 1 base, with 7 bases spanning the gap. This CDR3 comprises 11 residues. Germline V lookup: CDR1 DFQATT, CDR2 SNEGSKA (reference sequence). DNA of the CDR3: TGCAGTGCCCCTACTTCCTACGAGCAGTACTTC. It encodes CSAPTSYEQYF.

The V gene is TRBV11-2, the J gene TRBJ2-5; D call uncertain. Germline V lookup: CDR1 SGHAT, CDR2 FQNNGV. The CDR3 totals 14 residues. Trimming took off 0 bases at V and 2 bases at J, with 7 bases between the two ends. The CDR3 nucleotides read TGTGCCAGCAGCTTAGAACACGTACAAGAGACCCAGTACTTC. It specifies CASSLEHVQETQYF.

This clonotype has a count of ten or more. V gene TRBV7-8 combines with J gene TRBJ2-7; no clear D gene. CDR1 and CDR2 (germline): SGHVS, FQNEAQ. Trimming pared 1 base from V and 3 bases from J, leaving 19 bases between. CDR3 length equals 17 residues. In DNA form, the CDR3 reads TGTGCCAGCAGCTTAGGTAGGGCAGCCGGATCGTACTACGAGCAGTACTTC. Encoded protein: CASSLGRAAGSYYEQYF.

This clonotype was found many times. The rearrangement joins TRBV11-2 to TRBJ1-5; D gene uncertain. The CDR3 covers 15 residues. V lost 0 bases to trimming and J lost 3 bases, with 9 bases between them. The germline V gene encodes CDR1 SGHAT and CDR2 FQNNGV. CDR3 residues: CASSLDLSDNQPQHF. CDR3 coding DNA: TGTGCCAGCAGCTTAGATTTGTCAGACAATCAGCCCCAGCATTTT.

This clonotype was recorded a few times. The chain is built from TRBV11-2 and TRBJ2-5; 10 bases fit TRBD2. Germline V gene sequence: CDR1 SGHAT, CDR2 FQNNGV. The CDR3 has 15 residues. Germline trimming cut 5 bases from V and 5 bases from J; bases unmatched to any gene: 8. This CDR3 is CASSRSSGSEETQYF. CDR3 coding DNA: TGTGCCAGCAGCCGATCTAGCGGGAGTGAGGAGACCCAGTACTTC.

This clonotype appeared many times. The CDR3 region is CASSQGQGRYGYTF. As DNA, the CDR3 is TGTGCCAGCAGCCAGGGACAGGGGCGCTATGGCTACACCTTC. This chain links TRBV28 with TRBJ1-2; 10 bases are a match to TRBD1. After removal of 6 bases from V and 4 bases from J, the junction contained 5 bases not matched to a gene. Germline assignment: CDR1 MDHEN and CDR2 SYDVKM. The CDR3 runs 14 residues.

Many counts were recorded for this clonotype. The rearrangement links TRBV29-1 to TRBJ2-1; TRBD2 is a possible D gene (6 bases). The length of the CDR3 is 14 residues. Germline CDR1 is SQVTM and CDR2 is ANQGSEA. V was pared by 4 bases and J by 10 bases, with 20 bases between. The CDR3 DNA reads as TGCAGCGTTGGCGAGGTGACTAGGGGATCCGAGCAGTTCTTC. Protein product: CSVGEVTRGSEQFF.